A selection of T cell receptor beta chains follows, all from one sample in a study of blood T cell repertoires in COVID-19. Some clones are missing from TCRdb's copy, which holds only in-frame ones; the method was immunoSEQ multiplex PCR. This table has approximately 290,000 clones, 85% to 90% appearing once. Material for sequencing was PBMCs or T cells enriched from blood (not recorded which). The receptors were sampled from a woman under 30 with acute COVID-19. Each CDR3 is given with its conserved first and last residue. D genes are given only for firm matches. For some rows the clone size is stated as once, few or many, or as a class when expanded; others skip it.

NA	TRBV13	TRBD2	TRBJ2-1	TGTGCCAGCAGCTTCGGTGAAGGTCCGCCACTAGCGGGAGGAGCCAGGGAGCAGTTCTTC	CASSFGEGPPLAGGAREQFF
once	TRBV25-1	TRBD1	TRBJ1-3	TGTGCCAGCAGTCTGCAGGGGGCCTCTGGAAACACCATATATTTT	CASSLQGASGNTIYF
NA	TRBV25-1	NA	TRBJ2-1	TGTGCCAGCAGTGAATTTCAGGGGGAGGCATATTACAATGAGCAGTTCTTC	CASSEFQGEAYYNEQFF
NA	TRBV28	NA	TRBJ1-1	TGTGCCAGCAGTTCGGACATTTTAACTGAAGCTTTCTTT	CASSSDILTEAFF
NA	TRBV11-3	NA	TRBJ1-5	TGTGCCAGCAGCTTCTCCCAGGATTGGCCCCAGCATTTT	CASSFSQDWPQHF
NA	TRBV7-9	NA	TRBJ1-6	TGTGCCAGCAGCTTACGGGGGGCTCACTCACCCCTCCACTTT	CASSLRGAHSPLHF
once	TRBV5-6	NA	TRBJ1-2	TGTGCCAGCAGCGGACAGTCTTATGGCTACACCTTC	CASSGQSYGYTF
many	TRBV7-9	TRBD2	TRBJ2-1	TGTGCCAGCAGCTTCGAACTAGCGGGAGGGTTTTCCTACAATGAGCAGTTCTTC	CASSFELAGGFSYNEQFF
NA	TRBV11-2	TRBD2	TRBJ2-5	TGTGCCAGCAGCTTAGATCGTAGGACTAGCGGGACGGAGACCCAGTACTTC	CASSLDRRTSGTETQYF
NA	TRBV9	NA	TRBJ2-7	TGTGCCAGCAGCGCCAGCGGCGCCACCTACGAGCAGTACTTC	CASSASGATYEQYF
NA	TRBV6-5	TRBD1	TRBJ1-1	TGTGCCAGCAGTTGGGGGGACAGGGGGAACACTGAAGCTTTCTTT	CASSWGDRGNTEAFF
NA	TRBV28	NA	TRBJ2-7	TGTGCCAGCACGTCCGGTGGTAGAGCCGAGATCGAGCAGTACTTC	CASTSGGRAEIEQYF
NA	TRBV28	TRBD2	TRBJ2-1	TGTGCCACCGGTGGGCTAGCGGGAGGTTTAAGGTACAATGAGCAGTTCTTC	CATGGLAGGLRYNEQFF
NA	TRBV9	TRBD2	TRBJ2-1	TGTGCCAGCAGCTTGGGACTACTATACAATGAGCAGTTCTTC	CASSLGLLYNEQFF
NA	TRBV14	NA	TRBJ1-2	TGTGCCAGCAGCCCGGGGAATTTCGATGGCTACACCTTC	CASSPGNFDGYTF
NA	TRBV28	NA	TRBJ1-2	TGTGCCAGCTATCCGGGTCTCCTATATGGCTACACCTTC	CASYPGLLYGYTF
NA	TRBV11-3	NA	TRBJ1-3	TGTGCCAGCAGCCCATGGGGAGGGACGGTCAGCTCTGGAAACACCATATATTTT	CASSPWGGTVSSGNTIYF
NA	TRBV12-3/TRBV12-4	TRBD1	TRBJ2-1	TGTGCCAGCAGTTCAGGGGGCAGTGAGCAGTTCTTC	CASSSGGSEQFF
NA	TRBV30	NA	TRBJ1-2	TGTGCCTGGAGTGTGGCCCCCCACTATGGCTACACCTTC	CAWSVAPHYGYTF
once	TRBV27	NA	TRBJ2-1	TGTGCCAGCAGTTTAAGGGGAAGGGGTGAGCAGTTCTTC	CASSLRGRGEQFF
NA	TRBV28	NA	TRBJ2-5	TGTGCCAGCAGTTTCGACAGGAAAGAGACCCAGTACTTC	CASSFDRKETQYF
NA	TRBV15	TRBD1	TRBJ1-1	TGTGCCACCAGCAGAGATGGGAACAGGGGCACTGAAGCTTTCTTT	CATSRDGNRGTEAFF
NA	TRBV18	NA	TRBJ1-1	TGTGCCAGCTCACCACCGTCTAGGGGGGAAGCTTTCTTT	CASSPPSRGEAFF
NA	TRBV27	NA	TRBJ2-3	TGTGCCAGCAGCGAAGGGACACCCCGGGGAGCAGATACGCAGTATTTT	CASSEGTPRGADTQYF
NA	TRBV2	NA	TRBJ1-4	TGTGCCAGCAGCGGGGACTCCTCGGCGGGTAAACTGTTTTTT	CASSGDSSAGKLFF
NA	TRBV6-5	NA	TRBJ2-1	TGTGCCAGCCGGGAGCCCTACAATGAGCAGTTCTTC	CASREPYNEQFF
NA	TRBV30	NA	TRBJ1-2	TGTGCCTGGAGTGTAGGGAGTGGCTACACCTTC	CAWSVGSGYTF
NA	TRBV5-1	NA	TRBJ2-1	TGCGCCAGCAGACCCTCGGTGGGAGGGGGCTCCTACAATGAGCAGTTCTTC	CASRPSVGGGSYNEQFF
NA	TRBV28	NA	TRBJ2-1	TGTGCCAGCAGTTTCAGCGGCCAAAGCTCCTACAATGAGCAGTTCTTC	CASSFSGQSSYNEQFF
NA	TRBV5-1	TRBD1	TRBJ2-7	TGCGCCAGCAGCTTGGTCCCGACAGGGGTTCCCGAGCAGTACTTC	CASSLVPTGVPEQYF
NA	TRBV10-1	NA	TRBJ2-1	TGCGCCAGCAGTGACCTAGTGGGGGGCTACAATGAGCAGTTCTTC	CASSDLVGGYNEQFF
NA	TRBV2	TRBD1	TRBJ2-1	TGTGCCAGCAGGGGGGACAGTTTTGGTGAGCAGTTCTTC	CASRGDSFGEQFF
NA	TRBV28	NA	TRBJ1-3	TGTGCCAGCCATGGAGGAGGCTCTGGAAACACCATATATTTT	CASHGGGSGNTIYF
NA	TRBV28	NA	TRBJ1-1	TGTGCCAGCAGTTTAAGGGCAGGGAGGTTGAAAGCTTTCTTT	CASSLRAGRLKAFF
NA	TRBV5-6	TRBD1	TRBJ1-5	TGTGCCAGCAGCCCAGGAGACAGGGGGCAGCCCCAGCATTTT	CASSPGDRGQPQHF
NA	TRBV11-2	TRBD2	TRBJ2-1	TGTGCCAGCAGCTTAGGGACTAGCGGGAAACATGAGCAGTTCTTC	CASSLGTSGKHEQFF
NA	TRBV25-1	TRBD1	TRBJ1-1	TGTGCCAGCTCAGAACTTCCGGGACAGGAGCTGAACACTGAAGCTTTCTTT	CASSELPGQELNTEAFF
NA	TRBV29-1	TRBD2	TRBJ2-5	TGCAGCGTTGATTTCTATGGTGGACTAGCGGAAGAGACCCAGTACTTC	CSVDFYGGLAEETQYF
NA	TRBV6-5	NA	TRBJ2-1	TGTGCCAGCAGTTACTCGAAGGCGGGAACGTACAATGAGCAGTTCTTC	CASSYSKAGTYNEQFF
NA	TRBV18	NA	TRBJ1-2	TGTGCCAGCTCACCCAGGGTAGGCTACACCTTC	CASSPRVGYTF
NA	TRBV6-5	TRBD2	TRBJ2-3	TGTGCCAGCAGTTACTCGGCGGGAGTTTCGGCAGATACGCAGTATTTT	CASSYSAGVSADTQYF
NA	TRBV7-3	NA	TRBJ2-1	TGTGCCAGCAGCCCCCCCGGTCCCTACAATGAGCAGTTCTTC	CASSPPGPYNEQFF
NA	TRBV19	TRBD1	TRBJ1-4	TGTGCCAGTAGCCTAGGATGGGACAGTATCGGAGAAAAACTGTTTTTT	CASSLGWDSIGEKLFF